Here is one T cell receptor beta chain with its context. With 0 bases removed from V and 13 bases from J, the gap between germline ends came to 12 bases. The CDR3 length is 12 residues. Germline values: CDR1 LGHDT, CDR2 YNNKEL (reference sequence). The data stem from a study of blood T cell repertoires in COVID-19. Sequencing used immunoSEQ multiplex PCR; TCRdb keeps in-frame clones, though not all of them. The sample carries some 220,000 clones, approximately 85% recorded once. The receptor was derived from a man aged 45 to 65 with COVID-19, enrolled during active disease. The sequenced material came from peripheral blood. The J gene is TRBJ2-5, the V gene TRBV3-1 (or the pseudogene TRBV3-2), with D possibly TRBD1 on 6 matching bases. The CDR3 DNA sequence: TGTGCCAGCAGCCAAGATATGGGGGCGTCGTACTTC. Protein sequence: CASSQDMGASYF.